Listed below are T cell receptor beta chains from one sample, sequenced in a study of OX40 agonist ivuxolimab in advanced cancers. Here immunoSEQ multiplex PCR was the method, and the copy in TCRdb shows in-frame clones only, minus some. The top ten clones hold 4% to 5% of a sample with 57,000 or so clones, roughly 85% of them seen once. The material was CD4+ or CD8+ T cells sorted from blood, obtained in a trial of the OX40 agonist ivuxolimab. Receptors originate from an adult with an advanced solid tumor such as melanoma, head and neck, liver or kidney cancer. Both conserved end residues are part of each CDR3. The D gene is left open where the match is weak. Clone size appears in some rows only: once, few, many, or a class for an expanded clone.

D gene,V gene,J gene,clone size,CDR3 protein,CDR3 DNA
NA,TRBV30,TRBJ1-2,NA,CAWSATGHYGYTF,TGTGCCTGGAGCGCGACAGGCCACTATGGCTACACCTTC
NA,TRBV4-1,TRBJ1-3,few,CASSQDEGSSGNTIYF,TGCGCCAGCAGCCAAGATGAGGGGAGCTCTGGAAACACCATATATTTT
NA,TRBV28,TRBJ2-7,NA,CASSDTTGTSYEQYF,TGTGCCAGCAGTGATACGACAGGGACTTCCTACGAGCAGTACTTC
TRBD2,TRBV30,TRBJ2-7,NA,CAWSSGTRYEQYF,TGTGCCTGGAGTAGCGGGACTCGCTACGAGCAGTACTTC
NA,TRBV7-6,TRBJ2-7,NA,CASSLSGRDEQYF,TGTGCCAGCAGCTTAAGCGGGCGAGACGAGCAGTACTTC
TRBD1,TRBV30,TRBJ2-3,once,CAWSGSLGQGTDTQYF,TGTGCCTGGAGCGGATCTCTGGGACAGGGAACAGATACGCAGTATTTT
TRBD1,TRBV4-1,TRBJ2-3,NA,CASSPLVTGQGRTDTQYF,TGCGCCAGCAGCCCTCTTGTGACGGGACAGGGGCGCACAGATACGCAGTATTTT
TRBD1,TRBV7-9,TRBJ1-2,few,CASSRSDRDDGYTF,TGTGCCAGCAGTCGGAGTGACAGGGATGATGGCTACACCTTC
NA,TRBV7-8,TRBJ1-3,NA,CASSWDIGNTIYF,TGTGCCAGCAGCTGGGACATCGGAAACACCATATATTTT
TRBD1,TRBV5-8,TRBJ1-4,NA,CASSPMGQTTNEKLFF,TGTGCCAGCAGCCCAATGGGACAGACAACTAATGAAAAACTGTTTTTT
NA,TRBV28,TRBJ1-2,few,CASIKGGAVYGYTF,TGTGCCAGCATAAAAGGAGGGGCCGTCTATGGCTACACCTTC
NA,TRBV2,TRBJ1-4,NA,CASSPLVGEKLFF,TGTGCCAGCAGCCCCCTTGTTGGAGAAAAACTGTTTTTT
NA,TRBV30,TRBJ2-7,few,CAWSVGPGRAYEQYF,TGTGCCTGGAGCGTAGGGCCGGGGCGGGCATACGAGCAGTACTTC
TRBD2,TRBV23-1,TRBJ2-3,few,CASSQSGLAGGTDTQYF,TGCGCCAGCAGTCAATCAGGACTAGCGGGGGGAACAGATACGCAGTATTTT
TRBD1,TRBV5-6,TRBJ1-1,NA,CASSLGQGALYTEAFF,TGTGCCAGCAGCTTGGGACAGGGGGCTTTGTACACTGAAGCTTTCTTT
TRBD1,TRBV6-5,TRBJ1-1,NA,CASSYNGQGWTEAFF,TGTGCCAGCAGTTACAACGGACAGGGGTGGACTGAAGCTTTCTTT
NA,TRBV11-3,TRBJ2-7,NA,CASSFNPSSYEQYF,TGTGCCAGCAGCTTCAATCCTTCCTCCTACGAGCAGTACTTC
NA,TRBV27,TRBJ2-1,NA,CDSSLSTRFSEQFF,TGTGACAGCAGTTTATCGACTAGATTCAGTGAGCAGTTCTTC
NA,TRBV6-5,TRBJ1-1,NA,CASSYRTSTEAFF,TGTGCCAGCAGTTACCGGACGAGCACTGAAGCTTTCTTT
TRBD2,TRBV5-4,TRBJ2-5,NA,CASSFPGLGDRTQYF,TGTGCCAGCAGCTTTCCGGGACTAGGAGACCGGACCCAGTACTTC